This is a list of T cell receptor beta chains from one sample in a study of blood T cell repertoires in COVID-19. Measured with immunoSEQ multiplex PCR; TCRdb has only the in-frame clones, and not every one. In the table there are 170,000 or so clones, around 87% of which are singletons. Material for sequencing was PBMCs or T cells enriched from blood (not recorded which). All receptors derive from a woman aged 50 to 65 who had recovered from COVID-19. The CDR3 runs from the conserved cysteine through the conserved F or W. A D gene is named only where the DNA matches it firmly. Clone size is given for some rows only: seen once, a few or many times, or a class if the clone is expanded.

v_call	j_call	d_call	clone_size	cdr3_nt	cdr3_aa
TRBV7-3	TRBJ1-6	NA	NA	TGTGCCAGCAGCTCCGGAGGGTCTAATTCACCCCTCCACTTT	CASSSGGSNSPLHF
TRBV25-1	TRBJ1-5	TRBD1	NA	TGTGCCAGCAGTAAGGACAGGGGCAATCAGCCCCAGCATTTT	CASSKDRGNQPQHF
TRBV7-9	TRBJ2-2	TRBD1	NA	TGTGCCAGCAGCTTAGTGGGACAGGAGGGAATCTCGAACACCGGGGAGCTGTTTTTT	CASSLVGQEGISNTGELFF
TRBV7-9	TRBJ2-1	TRBD2	once	TGTGCCAGCAGCTTGTACAGCGGGGGGGCCCGGGGGCAGTTCTTC	CASSLYSGGARGQFF
TRBV6-1	TRBJ1-2	NA	NA	TGTGCCAGCAGTGAAATGGGGTCGGGGGGCTCGAGCTATGGCTACACCTTC	CASSEMGSGGSSYGYTF
TRBV18	TRBJ1-5	NA	NA	TGTGCCAGCTCACCCTTGGACAGAAGTAGCAATCAGCCCCAGCATTTT	CASSPLDRSSNQPQHF
TRBV19	TRBJ1-5	NA	few	TGTGCCAGTAGTATAGCAGGTGGGGACTATAGCAATCAGCCCCAGCATTTT	CASSIAGGDYSNQPQHF
TRBV7-2	TRBJ1-5	TRBD1	NA	TGTGCCAGCAGTTGGGACAGGAGCAATCAGCCCCAGCATTTT	CASSWDRSNQPQHF
TRBV6-5	TRBJ2-3	TRBD1	NA	TGTGCCAGCCACAGGGGCCATCAGGCAGATACGCAGTATTTT	CASHRGHQADTQYF
TRBV24-1	TRBJ2-5	NA	NA	TGTGCCACCAGTGAAACAGGCCGAGAAGAGACCCAGTACTTC	CATSETGREETQYF
TRBV4-3	TRBJ1-2	NA	few	TGCGCCAGCAGCTCCTTAGGCCAGGGGTATGGCTACACCTTC	CASSSLGQGYGYTF
TRBV9	TRBJ1-1	NA	once	TGTGCCAGCAGCGTAGAGTCAGGGGAAGCTTTCTTT	CASSVESGEAFF
TRBV27	TRBJ1-6	NA	NA	TGTGCCAGCAGTTCTCTAACAGGGTATAATTCACCCCTCCACTTT	CASSSLTGYNSPLHF
TRBV19	TRBJ1-1	TRBD1	NA	TGTGCCAGTAGCACTGTTGGACAGGGTTTCGCTGAAGCTTTCTTT	CASSTVGQGFAEAFF
TRBV5-4	TRBJ1-1	TRBD1	NA	TGTGCCAGCAGACCGGGACAGACGAACACTGAAGCTTTCTTT	CASRPGQTNTEAFF
TRBV13	TRBJ2-7	TRBD2	NA	TGTGCCAGCAGCTTAAGCGGGGGGCCCAGCTCCTACGAGCAGTACTTC	CASSLSGGPSSYEQYF
TRBV4-3	TRBJ1-4	TRBD1	NA	TGCGCCAGCAGCCATGGGGACAGGGCCCCAGAAAAACTGTTTTTT	CASSHGDRAPEKLFF
TRBV7-9	TRBJ2-3	NA	NA	TGTGCCAGCAGCTTAGTTAGCGGAGATACGCAGTATTTT	CASSLVSGDTQYF
TRBV21-1	TRBJ1-5	NA	once	TGTGCCAGCGGCCCGCGGGACTGGGGCAATCAGCCCCAGCATTTT	CASGPRDWGNQPQHF
TRBV7-9	TRBJ2-7	NA	once	TGTGCCAGCAGCGCCGGAGTGGACGAGCAGTACTTC	CASSAGVDEQYF
TRBV19	TRBJ2-2	TRBD1	NA	TGTGCCAGTAGAAACCGGGACAGGGGGCGAAGTCACACCGGGGAGCTGTTTTTT	CASRNRDRGRSHTGELFF
TRBV3-1/TRBV3-2	TRBJ2-5	TRBD1	NA	TGTGCCAGCAGCCAGACAGGGGTAGAGACCCAGTACTTC	CASSQTGVETQYF
TRBV30	TRBJ2-1	TRBD1	NA	TGTGCCTGGAGTGTACTGGGACAGGGGGCGAATGAGCAGTTCTTC	CAWSVLGQGANEQFF
TRBV12-3/TRBV12-4	TRBJ1-1	NA	once	TGTGCCAGCAGTTTTAGGGAGGGGACTGAAGCTTTCTTT	CASSFREGTEAFF
TRBV6-2/TRBV6-3	TRBJ2-7	NA	once	TGTGCCAGCAGCAATCCGGGACTGAAGAACGAGCAGTACTTC	CASSNPGLKNEQYF
TRBV2	TRBJ1-5	NA	NA	TGTGCCAGCAATATACAGGGATGGGGCAATCAGCCCCAGCATTTT	CASNIQGWGNQPQHF
TRBV5-4	TRBJ2-7	NA	NA	TGTGCCAGCAGCTTGGGAGGCTATGGTCGAGTATACGAGCAGTACTTC	CASSLGGYGRVYEQYF
TRBV3-1/TRBV3-2	TRBJ2-1	TRBD1	NA	TGTGCCAGCAGCCAGCCCTTGGGACAGGAAAACAATGAGCAGTTCTTC	CASSQPLGQENNEQFF
TRBV19	TRBJ1-1	NA	NA	TGTGCCAGTAGTATTGCGTTTTCTGAAGCTTTCTTT	CASSIAFSEAFF
TRBV3-1/TRBV3-2	TRBJ2-3	TRBD2	NA	TGTGCCAGCAGCCACCCCGGGGGGAGCACAGATACGCAGTATTTT	CASSHPGGSTDTQYF
TRBV19	TRBJ1-1	NA	NA	TGTGCCAGTAGTAGAACCGGGGTTGCAGCTTTCTTT	CASSRTGVAAFF
TRBV19	TRBJ2-1	TRBD2	NA	TGTGCCAGTACCGAGACTAGCGGGGGGCACAATGAGCAGTTCTTC	CASTETSGGHNEQFF
TRBV19	TRBJ2-7	TRBD2	NA	TGTGCCAGTAGTGGTGGCGGGGGTGCCCTGGAGCAGTACTTC	CASSGGGGALEQYF
TRBV4-1	TRBJ2-7	TRBD2	NA	TGCGCCAGCAGCCAAGCCCAGCGGGGGGCCTACGAGCAGTACTTC	CASSQAQRGAYEQYF
TRBV9	TRBJ2-1	NA	once	TGTGCCAGCAGCGTAGATCCCGGTGGTGCTTTCAATGAGCAGTTCTTC	CASSVDPGGAFNEQFF
TRBV7-9	TRBJ2-7	NA	once	TGTGCCAGCAGCTTAGGAGGGGGGGGCCCGATCGAGCAGTACTTC	CASSLGGGGPIEQYF
TRBV18	TRBJ1-4	NA	NA	TGTGCCAGCTCACCCGGGAATGAAAAACTGTTTTTT	CASSPGNEKLFF
TRBV4-3	TRBJ1-1	NA	NA	TGCGCCAGCAGGCAGGGCATGAACACTGAAGCTTTCTTT	CASRQGMNTEAFF
TRBV11-2	TRBJ2-3	TRBD1	few	TGTGCCAGCAGTTGGACAGGGGGACGAGGAGATACGCAGTATTTT	CASSWTGGRGDTQYF
TRBV4-1	TRBJ1-1	TRBD1	NA	TGCGCCAGCAGCCCGGGACAGGTACCCGGGGCTTTCTTT	CASSPGQVPGAFF
TRBV19	TRBJ2-7	TRBD1	NA	TGTGCCAGTAGTGGGGGAGGGACAGGGGAAGTCTACGAGCAGTACTTC	CASSGGGTGEVYEQYF
TRBV19	TRBJ2-2	TRBD1	NA	TGTGCCAGTAGTAGACAGGGATTGGTGACCGGGGAGCTGTTTTTT	CASSRQGLVTGELFF
TRBV25-1	TRBJ1-1	TRBD1	once	TGTGCCAGTGCCGGGACAGAGAACACTGAAGCTTTCTTT	CASAGTENTEAFF
TRBV5-1	TRBJ2-7	NA	NA	TGCGCCAGCAGCTTCAACAACATCGGAGGGGCCCGGGGCGAGCAGTACTTC	CASSFNNIGGARGEQYF
TRBV2	TRBJ2-7	TRBD1	NA	TGTGCCAGCATAAGGGGGCCTAGCTCCTACGAGCAGTACTTC	CASIRGPSSYEQYF
TRBV12-5	TRBJ1-2	NA	NA	TGTGCTAGTGGTTTGGGAACAGGGACCTATGGCTACACCTTC	CASGLGTGTYGYTF
TRBV19	TRBJ1-1	NA	NA	TGTGCCAGTAGCGGTAGACAGGTAGGGGCTGAAGCTTTCTTT	CASSGRQVGAEAFF
TRBV5-1	TRBJ2-5	TRBD2	NA	TGCGCCAGCAGCTTGTTAGCGGGGGGACAAGAGACCCAGTACTTC	CASSLLAGGQETQYF
TRBV6-5	TRBJ1-6	TRBD1	NA	TGTGCCAGCCGGGACAGTAATTCACCCCTCCACTTT	CASRDSNSPLHF
TRBV10-2	TRBJ1-1	TRBD1	NA	TGCGCCAGCAGGGCCGACAGGGGAGATAGGGCTTTCTTT	CASRADRGDRAFF
TRBV27	TRBJ1-1	NA	NA	TGTGCCAGCAGTTTATCTCGGGTTCGGGGCACTGAAGCTTTCTTT	CASSLSRVRGTEAFF